Shown below are 30 T cell receptor beta chains from a single sample sequenced in a study of T cells in Graves' hyperthyroidism and ophthalmopathy. Amplification of TCR beta CDR3 regions was performed using RNA transcripts as template. HTBI primers were used for first-round RT-PCR of the TCR CDR3. Via MiXCR, TCRdb re-called the multiplex PCR reads, giving one row per CDR3 protein. The data show around 540,000 distinct CDR3 sequences, approximately 44% seen once. The sample was peripheral blood or thyroid tissue (not recorded which). The receptors were sampled from a woman aged 18-29 years with Graves' hyperthyroidism.

The V and J genes are TRBV6-1 and TRBJ2-7; the D gene is possibly TRBD1 (6 bases). Trimming shortened V by 8 bases and J by 7 bases, and 27 bases separated the two germline ends. The CDR3 is made up of 16 amino acids. Germline CDR1 is MNHNS and CDR2 is SASEGT. As DNA, the CDR3 is TGTGCCAGCTCCATAGACTGGGGACAAAGTACGGGAGAGCAGTACTTC. Residues: CASSIDWGQSTGEQYF.

Notes on this clonotype: One end of the junction varies from germline; a read error may be responsible. This chain links TRBV7-2 with TRBJ1-1; D is unresolved. CDR1 is SGHTA and CDR2 is FQGNSA in the germline V gene. The CDR3 totals 15 residues. CDR3 in amino acids: CASSQPLAENTEALF. CDR3 DNA sequence: TGCGCCAGCAGCCAACCACTTGCCGAGAACACTGAAGCTCTCTTT.

The rearrangement uses TRBV7-9 and TRBJ2-5, with D perhaps matching TRBD1 or TRBD2 (6 bases each). The CDR3 covers 17 residues. Germline V gives CDR1 SEHNR, CDR2 FQNEAQ (reference sequence). The ends were cut back, 5 bases at V and 5 bases at J, with 24 bases in the middle. The CDR3 sequence: CASSPRRDTSGWETQYF. In DNA form, the CDR3 reads TGTGCCAGCAGCCCCCGTCGGGACACAAGCGGGTGGGAGACCCAGTACTTC.

The V call is TRBV25-1, the J call TRBJ1-3; D gene uncertain. The CDR3 loop spans 14 amino acids. CDR1 and CDR2 (germline): MGHDK, SYGVNS. Trimming stripped 2 bases from V and 1 base from J, with 6 bases between. CDR3 nucleotides: TGTGCCAGCAGTGAAAGGGCATCTGGAAACACCATATATTTT. Translated, it gives CASSERASGNTIYF.

This sequence joins TRBV24-1 and TRBJ1-2; 9 bases agree with TRBD1. Germline-derived CDR1 and CDR2 are KGHDR and SFDVKD. The CDR3 contains 15 residues. The J segment lost 6 bases and the V segment lost 12 bases, leaving 16 bases of the junction unmatched. CDR3 bases: TGTGCCTGGAGCCCACGGACAGGGGAGATCCATGGCTACACCTTC. This gives the protein CAWSPRTGEIHGYTF.

This clonotype was detected only a few times. The J gene is TRBJ1-1, the V gene TRBV7-3; perhaps TRBD1 as D (5 bases). Trimming cost V 7 bases and J 6 bases, with 12 bases left between them. This CDR3 has 12 amino acids. Looked up from germline, CDR1 is SGHTA and CDR2 is FQGTGA. CDR3 amino acids: CASTGPGAEAFF. In DNA form, the CDR3 reads TGTGCCAGCACCGGACCGGGGGCTGAAGCTTTCTTT.

The chain carries TRBV5-1 and TRBJ1-1; D not resolved. Germline lookup yields CDR1 SGHRS and CDR2 YFSETQ. The CDR3 has 15 amino acids. With 0 bases removed from V and 1 base from J, the gap between germline ends came to 10 bases. CDR3 region: CASSLELAGNTEAFF. In DNA form, the CDR3 reads TGCGCCAGCAGCTTGGAACTAGCGGGGAACACTGAAGCTTTCTTT.

The chain combines TRBV19 with TRBJ1-2; 11 bases line up with TRBD1. Losses at the gene ends were 5 bases for V and 4 bases for J; bases not matched to a gene: 6. From germline, CDR1 is LNHDA and CDR2 SQIVND (reference sequence). CDR3 length equals 15 residues. The CDR3 coding sequence is TGTGCCAGTAGTCCCGGGACAGGGGGTTCCTATGGCTACACCTTC. This encodes CASSPGTGGSYGYTF.

This clonotype was seen many times. The V call is TRBV7-2, the J call TRBJ2-5; D ambiguous. With 5 bases removed from V and 3 bases from J, the gap between germline ends came to 7 bases. Germline CDR1 SGHTA, CDR2 FQGNSA. The CDR3 is made up of 12 amino acids. The CDR3 loop is CASSIRKETQYF. Written as DNA, the CDR3 is TGTGCCAGCAGCATCCGAAAAGAGACCCAGTACTTC.

V and J are TRBV7-3 and TRBJ2-2; 11 bases align to TRBD2. With V trimmed by 6 bases and J by 4 bases, 4 bases remained unmatched. The CDR3 is made up of 15 amino acids. CDR1 and CDR2 (germline): SGHTA, FQGTGA. The CDR3 spells CASSDTSGSTGELFF. In nucleotides, the CDR3 is TGTGCCAGCAGTGACACTAGCGGGAGCACCGGGGAGCTGTTTTTT.

V usage is TRBV6-1 and J usage is TRBJ1-1, with D possibly TRBD1 on 6 matching bases. This CDR3 contains 13 residues. V gave up 2 bases and J gave up 5 bases, with 9 bases separating them. Germline CDR1 reads MNHNS; CDR2 reads SASEGT. Here the CDR3 reads CASSETGMTEAFF. The CDR3 bases are TGTGCCAGCAGTGAAACAGGGATGACTGAAGCTTTCTTT.

A word on this clonotype: The junction differs from germline at one of its ends, possibly a read error. The rearrangement links TRBV6-6 to TRBJ1-2; D call uncertain. CDR3 length: 14 residues. CDR1 is MNHNY and CDR2 is SVGAGI in the germline V gene (reference sequence). The CDR3 sequence: CASGNSNGNYGYTF. The CDR3 DNA reads as TGTGCCAGCGGAAACTCCAACGGGAACTACGGCTACACCTTC.

This clonotype was observed at least ten times. The V and J genes are TRBV29-1 and TRBJ2-7; TRBD2 matches 11 bases. Losses at the gene ends were 0 bases for V and 6 bases for J; bases not matched to a gene: 1. In germline, CDR1 is SQVTM, CDR2 ANQGSEA. CDR3 size: 13 residues. The CDR3 is CSVEDGTSGEQYF. CDR3 sequence (DNA): TGCAGCGTTGAAGACGGGACTAGCGGCGAGCAGTACTTC.

This clonotype was detected only a few times. This chain uses TRBV7-9 with TRBJ2-7; D is uncertain. The CDR3 consists of 11 residues. With 3 bases removed from V and 13 bases from J, the gap between germline ends came to 13 bases. The V gene's germline CDR1 is SEHNR and CDR2 FQNEAQ (reference sequence). The CDR3 DNA reads TGTGCCAGCAGCTTCAGAACAGATCTCTACTTC. This gives the protein CASSFRTDLYF. The complete variable domain, with remaining parts taken from reference TRBV7-9 and TRBJ2-7, reads DTGVSQNPRHKITKRGQNVTFRCDPISEHNRLYWYRQTLGQGPEFLTYFQNEAQLEKSRLLSDRFSAERPKGSFSTLEIQRTEQGDSAMYLCASSFRTDLYFGPGTRLTVT.

This clonotype came up a few times. V usage is TRBV19 and J usage is TRBJ2-7; 11 bases line up with TRBD2. Per germline, CDR1 LNHDA and CDR2 SQIVND (reference sequence). V shed 3 bases, J shed 2 bases, and the junction held 0 bases outside the gene matches. The CDR3 is made up of 14 amino acids. In nucleotides, the CDR3 is TGTGCCAGTAGTATGACTAGCGGGACCTACGAGCAGTACTTC. Amino acids: CASSMTSGTYEQYF.

In its sample, this clonotype was seen many times. CDR3 DNA sequence: TGCAGCGTTGAATCCGCGTCTTCCTACGAGCAGTACTTC. Translation gives CSVESASSYEQYF. The rearrangement uses TRBV29-1 and TRBJ2-7; D not certain. This CDR3 contains 13 residues. Trimming cost V 2 bases and J 1 base, with 9 bases left between them. The V gene's germline CDR1 is SQVTM and CDR2 ANQGSEA.

This clonotype was observed at least ten times. The CDR3 here is CSAHRGTEAFF. The CDR3, as DNA: TGCAGCGCCCACAGGGGCACTGAAGCTTTCTTT. This chain joins TRBV29-1 and TRBJ1-1, with 7 bases that match TRBD1. With V trimmed by 7 bases and J by 4 bases, 3 bases remained unmatched. The CDR3 runs 11 residues. CDR1 is SQVTM and CDR2 is ANQGSEA in the germline V gene. The full variable domain, its missing parts supplied by reference TRBV29-1 and TRBJ1-1, is SAVISQKPSRDICQRGTSLTIQCQVDSQVTMMFWYRQQPGQSLTLIATANQGSEATYESGFVIDKFPISRPNLTFSTLTVSNMSPEDSSIYLCSAHRGTEAFFGQGTRLTVV.

About this clonotype itself: Sequence at one end of the junction differs from germline and may be a read error. The chain combines TRBV9 with TRBJ2-5; D could derive from TRBD1 or TRBD2 (5 bases each). Per the germline V gene, CDR1 is SGDLS and CDR2 is YYNGEE. This CDR3 contains 11 residues. The CDR3 is CASSLRGTHYF. The CDR3 DNA follows: TGTGCCAGCAGCCTTAGAGGGACCCACTACTTC.

This clonotype was detected many times. This chain connects TRBV29-1 to TRBJ2-5; the D is unclear. Germline V gives CDR1 SQVTM, CDR2 ANQGSEA. The CDR3 length is 13 residues. Trimming took off 3 bases at V and 1 base at J, with 9 bases between the two ends. The CDR3, as DNA: TGCAGCGTTGATTGGACGGTCCAAGAGACCCAGTACTTC. This sequence encodes CSVDWTVQETQYF.

This clonotype appeared many times. V and J are TRBV29-1 and TRBJ2-7; D perhaps matches TRBD1 (6 bases). The ends were cut back, 3 bases at V and 4 bases at J, with 10 bases in the middle. Germline values: CDR1 SQVTM, CDR2 ANQGSEA. This CDR3 spans 12 amino acids. In DNA, the CDR3 is TGCAGCGTTGAGGGCAGGGGTTACGAGCAGTACTTC. Protein sequence: CSVEGRGYEQYF.

This clonotype was seen more than once but under ten times. The chain uses TRBV20-1 and TRBJ1-1; the match to TRBD1 covers 7 bases. The CDR3 length is 15 residues. CDR1 is DFQATT and CDR2 is SNEGSKA in the germline V gene (reference sequence). The V and J ends lost 2 bases and 1 base, in that order; junction bases with no gene match: 7. CDR3: CSARKPGQTNTEAFF. The CDR3 DNA sequence: TGCAGTGCTAGAAAACCGGGACAGACGAACACTGAAGCTTTCTTT.

This sequence joins TRBV20-1 and TRBJ2-2; 15 nucleotides line up with TRBD2. This CDR3 is built from 17 residues. CDR1 and CDR2 from the germline V gene are DFQATT and SNEGSKA (reference sequence). The V and J ends lost 0 bases and 4 bases, in that order; junction bases with no gene match: 3. CDR3 protein: CSARDLGLAGGTGELFF. CDR3 sequence (DNA): TGCAGTGCTAGAGATCTGGGACTAGCGGGAGGCACCGGGGAGCTGTTTTTT.

The chain uses TRBV5-1 and TRBJ1-4; 7 bases map to TRBD1. This CDR3 spans 15 amino acids. Germline lookup yields CDR1 SGHRS and CDR2 YFSETQ. The J segment lost 11 bases and the V segment lost 4 bases, leaving 14 bases of the junction unmatched. The CDR3 reads CASSPGDSQIGKLFF. The CDR3 coding sequence is TGCGCCAGCAGCCCCGGGGACAGTCAGATAGGGAAACTGTTTTTT.

A word on this clonotype: A read error may account for a junction end that differs from germline. The genes are TRBV5-4 and TRBJ2-2; the D is unclear. The CDR3 is 13 residues long. Germline CDR1 and CDR2: SGHNT and YYREEE (reference sequence). CDR3 nucleotide sequence: TGTGCCAGCAGCTTGCTCAGCACCAGGGAGCTGTTTTTT. It specifies CASSLLSTRELFF.

The chain couples TRBV10-3 to TRBJ2-2, with TRBD1 matching over 8 bases. V shed 10 bases and J 6 bases; nucleotides not matched to a gene: 7. Germline V CDR1 and CDR2: ENHRY, SYGVKD. This CDR3 spans 13 amino acids. As DNA, the CDR3 is TGTGCCAGCAGCCAGGACAGGGCCGGGGAGCTGTTTTTT. Amino acids: CASSQDRAGELFF.

This clonotype has only a few counts. The chain couples TRBV9 to TRBJ1-4; no clear D. Trimming stripped 1 base from V and 8 bases from J, with 12 bases between. Germline V CDR1 and CDR2: SGDLS, YYNGEE. The CDR3 is made up of 14 amino acids. CDR3 nucleotides: TGTGCCAGCAGCGTAACGGGGATCCGAGAAAAACTGTTTTTT. This codes for CASSVTGIREKLFF.

This sequence joins TRBV9 and TRBJ1-2; 9 positions agree with TRBD1. The length of the CDR3 is 15 residues. V shed 0 bases, J shed 7 bases, and the junction held 7 bases outside the gene matches. CDR1 SGDLS and CDR2 YYNGEE come from the germline V gene. CDR3 residues: CASSVAGQGDGGYTF. The CDR3 nucleotides are TGTGCCAGCAGCGTAGCGGGACAGGGTGATGGTGGCTACACCTTC.

This clonotype was observed at least ten times. The chain uses TRBV2 and TRBJ1-6, with D possibly TRBD1 on 6 matching bases. The CDR3 runs 15 residues. Germline V gives CDR1 SNHLY, CDR2 FYNNEI. V gave up 1 base and J gave up 6 bases, with 10 bases separating them. The CDR3 DNA reads as TGTGCCAGCAGTGAAGTGACAGGCACTAATTCACCCCTCCACTTT. This sequence encodes CASSEVTGTNSPLHF.

This clonotype was observed a few times. The chain joins TRBV7-9 to TRBJ2-5; TRBD2 matches at 7 bases. The CDR3 is made up of 16 amino acids. CDR1 and CDR2 from the germline V gene are SEHNR and FQNEAQ (reference sequence). The trim removed 5 bases at V and 4 bases at J, leaving 13 bases unmatched. CDR3 protein: CASSPPLAGVGETQYF. CDR3 nucleotides: TGTGCCAGCAGCCCGCCTCTGGCGGGAGTAGGAGAGACCCAGTACTTC.

This chain links TRBV7-6 with TRBJ1-4; the D gene is possibly TRBD1 (5 bases). Trimming left V 1 base short and J 9 bases short, with 12 bases between. CDR3 size: 14 residues. The germline V gene has CDR1 SGHVS and CDR2 FNYEAQ. The CDR3 spells CASSLGGTIQKLFF. The CDR3 coding sequence is TGTGCCAGCAGCTTAGGGGGGACTATCCAAAAACTGTTTTTT.